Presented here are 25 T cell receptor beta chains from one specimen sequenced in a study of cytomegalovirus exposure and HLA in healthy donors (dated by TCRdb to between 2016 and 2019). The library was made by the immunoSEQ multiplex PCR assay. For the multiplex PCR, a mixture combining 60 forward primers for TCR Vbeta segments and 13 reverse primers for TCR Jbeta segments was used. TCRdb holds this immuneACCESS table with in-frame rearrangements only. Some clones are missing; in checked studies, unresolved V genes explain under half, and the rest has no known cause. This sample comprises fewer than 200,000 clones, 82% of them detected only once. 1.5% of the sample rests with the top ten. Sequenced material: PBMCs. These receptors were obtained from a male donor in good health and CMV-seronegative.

The CDR3: CASSLDGWEGRTKNIQYF. The CDR3 DNA reads TGTGCCAGCAGCTTAGACGGCTGGGAGGGCCGGACCAAAAACATTCAGTACTTC. The chain has TRBV7-2 and TRBJ2-4, with 7 positions matching TRBD2. Germline CDR1 SGHTA, CDR2 FQGNSA. This CDR3 comprises 18 residues. V shed 1 base and J 2 bases; nucleotides not matched to a gene: 11.

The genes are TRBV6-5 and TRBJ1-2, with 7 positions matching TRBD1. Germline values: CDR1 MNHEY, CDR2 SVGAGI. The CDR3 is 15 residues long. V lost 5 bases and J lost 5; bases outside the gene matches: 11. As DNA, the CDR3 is TGTGCCAGCAGTGCGCAAGAGGGGGCGGATTATGGCTACACCTTC. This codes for CASSAQEGADYGYTF.

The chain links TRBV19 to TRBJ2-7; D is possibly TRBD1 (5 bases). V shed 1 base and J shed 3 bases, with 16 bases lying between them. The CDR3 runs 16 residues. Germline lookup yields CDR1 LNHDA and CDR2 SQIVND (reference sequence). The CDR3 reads CASSIGADSTFYEQYF. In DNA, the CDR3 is TGTGCCAGTAGTATAGGGGCAGACAGTACGTTCTACGAGCAGTACTTC.

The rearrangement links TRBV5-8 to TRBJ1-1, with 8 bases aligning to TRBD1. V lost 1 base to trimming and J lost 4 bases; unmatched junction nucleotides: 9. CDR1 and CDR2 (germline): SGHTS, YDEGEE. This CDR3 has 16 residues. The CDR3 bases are TGTGCCAGCAGCTTGAGAGGACAGGGTCGGATCACTGAAGCTTTCTTT. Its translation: CASSLRGQGRITEAFF.

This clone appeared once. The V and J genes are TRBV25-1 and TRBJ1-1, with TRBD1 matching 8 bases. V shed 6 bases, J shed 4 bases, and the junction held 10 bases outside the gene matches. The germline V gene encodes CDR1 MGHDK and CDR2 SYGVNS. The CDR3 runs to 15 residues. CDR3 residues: CASSEDRTGGTEAFF. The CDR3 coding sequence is TGTGCCAGCAGCGAAGACCGAACAGGGGGCACTGAAGCTTTCTTT.

For the CDR3, the DNA is TGTGCCAGCAGTTTACTCCGCAGGGCCGATTTTTCCTATGGCTACACCTTC. Its translation: CASSLLRRADFSYGYTF. The genes are TRBV28 and TRBJ1-2, with a tentative D call TRBD1 (5 bases). CDR3 size: 17 residues. V was clipped by 2 bases and J by 4 bases, with 20 bases between them. Germline assignment: CDR1 MDHEN and CDR2 SYDVKM.

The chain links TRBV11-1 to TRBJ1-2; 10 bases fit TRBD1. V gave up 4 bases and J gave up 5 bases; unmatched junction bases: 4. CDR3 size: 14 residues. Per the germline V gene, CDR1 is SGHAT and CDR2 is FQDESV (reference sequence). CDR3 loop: CASSSGQGGYGYTF. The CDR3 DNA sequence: TGTGCCAGCAGCTCAGGACAGGGGGGATATGGCTACACCTTC.

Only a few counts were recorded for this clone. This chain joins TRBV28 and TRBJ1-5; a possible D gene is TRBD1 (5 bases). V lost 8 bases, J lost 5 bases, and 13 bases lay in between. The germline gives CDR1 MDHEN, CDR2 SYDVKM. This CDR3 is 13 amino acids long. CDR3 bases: TGTGCCAGCGGCGGGACTAATTATCAGCCCCAGCATTTT. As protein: CASGGTNYQPQHF. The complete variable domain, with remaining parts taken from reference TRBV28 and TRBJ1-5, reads DVKVTQSSRYLVKRTGEKVFLECVQDMDHENMFWYRQDPGLGLRLIYFSYDVKMKEKGDIPEGYSVSREKKERFSLILESASTNQTSMYLCASGGTNYQPQHFGDGTRLSIL.

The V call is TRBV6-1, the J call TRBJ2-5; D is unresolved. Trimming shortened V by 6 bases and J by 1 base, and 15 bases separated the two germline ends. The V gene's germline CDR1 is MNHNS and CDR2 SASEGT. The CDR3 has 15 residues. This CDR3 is CASSSSTLSQETQYF. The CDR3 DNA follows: TGTGCCAGCAGCTCCTCGACACTTTCCCAAGAGACCCAGTACTTC.

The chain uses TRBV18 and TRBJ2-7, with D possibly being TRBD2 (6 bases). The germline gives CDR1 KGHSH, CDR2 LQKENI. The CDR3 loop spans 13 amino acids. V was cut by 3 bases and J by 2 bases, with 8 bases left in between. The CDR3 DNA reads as TGTGCCAGCTCACCGTCGGGAGCCTACGAGCAGTACTTC. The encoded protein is CASSPSGAYEQYF.

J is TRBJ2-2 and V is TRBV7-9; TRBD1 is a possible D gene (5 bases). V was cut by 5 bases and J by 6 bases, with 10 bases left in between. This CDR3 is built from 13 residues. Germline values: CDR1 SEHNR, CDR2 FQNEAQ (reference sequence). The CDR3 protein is CASSPQVPGELFF. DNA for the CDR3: TGTGCCAGCAGCCCACAGGTTCCCGGGGAGCTGTTTTTT.

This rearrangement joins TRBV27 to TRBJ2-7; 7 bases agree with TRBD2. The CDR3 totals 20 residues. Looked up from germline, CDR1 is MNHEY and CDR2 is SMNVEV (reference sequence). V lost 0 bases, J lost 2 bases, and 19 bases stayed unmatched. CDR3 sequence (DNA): TGTGCCAGCAGTTTATCCGGGGGGTTGACGACCTGGGGAATCACCTACGAGCAGTACTTC. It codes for CASSLSGGLTTWGITYEQYF.

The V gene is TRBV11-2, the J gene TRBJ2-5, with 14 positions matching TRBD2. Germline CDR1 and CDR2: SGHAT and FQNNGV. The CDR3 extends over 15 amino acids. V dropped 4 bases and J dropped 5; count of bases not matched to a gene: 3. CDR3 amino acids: CASSSWTSGGETQYF. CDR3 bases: TGTGCCAGCAGCTCATGGACTAGCGGGGGGGAGACCCAGTACTTC.

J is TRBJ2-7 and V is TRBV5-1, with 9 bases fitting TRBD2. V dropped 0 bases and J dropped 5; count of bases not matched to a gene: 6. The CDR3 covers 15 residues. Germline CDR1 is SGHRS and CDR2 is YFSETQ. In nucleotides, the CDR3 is TGCGCCAGCAGCTTGGTTAGCGGGGGTGTCGACGAGCAGTACTTC. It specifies CASSLVSGGVDEQYF.

This chain's CDR3 is CASSLALALGGNTIYF. CDR3 DNA sequence: TGTGCCAGCAGCTTAGCTTTGGCCCTGGGCGGAAACACCATATATTTT. The chain couples TRBV7-2 to TRBJ1-3; D not resolved. V lost 0 bases, J lost 4 bases, and 13 bases lay in between. Germline V gene sequence: CDR1 SGHTA, CDR2 FQGNSA. CDR3 length: 16 amino acids.

In nucleotides, the CDR3 is TGTGCCAGCAGTAGAGACATCTACGAGCAGTACTTC. Its translation is CASSRDIYEQYF. The chain uses TRBV28 and TRBJ2-7, with D unclear. This CDR3 contains 12 residues. V was cut by 5 bases and J by 3 bases, with 8 bases left in between. Germline V gene data show CDR1 as MDHEN and CDR2 as SYDVKM.

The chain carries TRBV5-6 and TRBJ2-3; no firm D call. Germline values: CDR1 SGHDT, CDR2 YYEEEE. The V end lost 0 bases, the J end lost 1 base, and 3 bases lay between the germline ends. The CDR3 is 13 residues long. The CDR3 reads CASSLGGTDTQYF. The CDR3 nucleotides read TGTGCCAGCAGCTTGGGAGGCACAGATACGCAGTATTTT.

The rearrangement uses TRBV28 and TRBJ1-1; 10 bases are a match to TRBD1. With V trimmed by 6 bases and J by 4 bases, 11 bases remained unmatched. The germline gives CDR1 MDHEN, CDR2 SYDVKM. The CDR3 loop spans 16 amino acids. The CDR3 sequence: CASRNQGTGVGTEAFF. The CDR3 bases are TGTGCCAGCAGGAATCAGGGGACAGGGGTCGGCACTGAAGCTTTCTTT. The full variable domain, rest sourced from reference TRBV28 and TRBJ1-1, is DVKVTQSSRYLVKRTGEKVFLECVQDMDHENMFWYRQDPGLGLRLIYFSYDVKMKEKGDIPEGYSVSREKKERFSLILESASTNQTSMYLCASRNQGTGVGTEAFFGQGTRLTVV.

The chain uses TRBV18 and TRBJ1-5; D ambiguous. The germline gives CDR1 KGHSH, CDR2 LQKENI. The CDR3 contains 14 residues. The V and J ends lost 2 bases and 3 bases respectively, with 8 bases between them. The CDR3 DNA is TGTGCCAGCTCACCATCAGGCGACAATCAGCCCCAGCATTTT. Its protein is CASSPSGDNQPQHF.

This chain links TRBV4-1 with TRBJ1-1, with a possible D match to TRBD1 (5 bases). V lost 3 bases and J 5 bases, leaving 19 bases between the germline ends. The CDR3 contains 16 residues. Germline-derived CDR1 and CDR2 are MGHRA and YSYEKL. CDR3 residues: CASSQASRAWWTEAFF. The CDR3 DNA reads TGCGCCAGCAGCCAGGCCTCCAGGGCTTGGTGGACTGAAGCTTTCTTT.

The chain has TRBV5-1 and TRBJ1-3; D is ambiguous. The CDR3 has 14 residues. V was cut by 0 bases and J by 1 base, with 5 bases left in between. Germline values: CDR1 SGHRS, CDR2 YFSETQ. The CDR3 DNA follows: TGCGCCAGCAGCTTGGGAGGGTCTGGAAACACCATATATTTT. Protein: CASSLGGSGNTIYF.

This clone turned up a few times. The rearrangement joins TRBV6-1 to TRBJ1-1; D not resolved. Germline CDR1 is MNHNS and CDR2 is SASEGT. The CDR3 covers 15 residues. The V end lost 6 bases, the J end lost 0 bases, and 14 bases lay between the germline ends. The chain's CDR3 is CASSSSSQVNTEAFF. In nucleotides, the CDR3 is TGTGCCAGCAGCTCTTCAAGTCAGGTGAACACTGAAGCTTTCTTT.

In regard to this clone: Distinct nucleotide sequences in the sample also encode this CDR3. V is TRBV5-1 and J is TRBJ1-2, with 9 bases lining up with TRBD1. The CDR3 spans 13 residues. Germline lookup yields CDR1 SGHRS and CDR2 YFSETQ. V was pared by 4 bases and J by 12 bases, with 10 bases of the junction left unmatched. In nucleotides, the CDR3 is TGCGCCAGCAGCCTCGAGGGACAGGGCGGGAACACCTTC. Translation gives CASSLEGQGGNTF.

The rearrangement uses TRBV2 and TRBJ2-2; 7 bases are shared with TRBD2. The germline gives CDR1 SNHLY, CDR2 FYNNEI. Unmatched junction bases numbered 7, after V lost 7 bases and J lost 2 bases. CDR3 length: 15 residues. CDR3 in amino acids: CASTVAGSNTGELFF. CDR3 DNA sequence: TGTGCCAGCACCGTAGCGGGCAGCAACACCGGGGAGCTGTTTTTT.

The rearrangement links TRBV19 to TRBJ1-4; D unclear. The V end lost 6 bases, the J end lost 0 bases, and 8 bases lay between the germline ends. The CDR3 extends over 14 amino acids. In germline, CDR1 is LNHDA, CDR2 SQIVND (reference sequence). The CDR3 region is CASRRDATNEKLFF. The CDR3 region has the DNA TGTGCCAGTAGGAGGGATGCAACTAATGAAAAACTGTTTTTT.